This T cell receptor beta chain stems from a study of technical replicates of blood from a handful of donors. Sequencing was performed with immunoSEQ multiplex PCR; in TCRdb, only in-frame clones are kept and a portion is missing. The table lists about 100,000 clones, roughly 94% of them singletons. The receptor was isolated from a human donor in good health. Sequenced material: T cells isolated from PBMCs.

This CDR3 reads CASSPGEGLIAEAFF. The DNA of the CDR3 is TGTGCCAGCTCACCAGGGGAGGGATTGATAGCTGAAGCTTTCTTT. The chain has TRBV18 and TRBJ1-1; D remains unclear. CDR1 is KGHSH, CDR2 LQKENI, per germline. Trimming removed 2 bases at V and 6 bases at J, with 16 bases between. This CDR3 region has 15 residues.